These T cell receptor beta chains were read from a single sample in a study of T cell responses to AZD1222 COVID-19 vaccine. Sequencing was performed with immunoSEQ multiplex PCR; in TCRdb, only in-frame clones are kept and a portion is missing. The table shows about 120,000 clones, with 85% to 90% occurring only once. Sequencing was performed on peripheral blood, taken on day 0 of AZD1222 vaccination. The source is an adult in good health. Each CDR3 is given with its conserved first and last residue. D genes are given only for firm matches.

TRBV6-5	TRBD1	TRBJ2-7	14	CASSYGRGLYEQYF
TRBV4-3	-	TRBJ2-2	14	CASSLDSYTGELFF
TRBV19	-	TRBJ2-5	13	CASSPADQETQYF
TRBV5-1	-	TRBJ1-5	14	CASSLQGLDQPQHF
TRBV30	-	TRBJ2-3	15	CAWSVRGSGTDTQYF
TRBV24-1	TRBD1	TRBJ2-3	14	CATRDRAGTDTQYF
TRBV9	-	TRBJ1-6	16	CASSANRGFDNSPLHF
TRBV11-3	TRBD1	TRBJ1-1	13	CARRQGQGTEAFF
TRBV6-5	-	TRBJ1-6	16	CASSYSWGESNSPLHF
TRBV28	TRBD1	TRBJ2-7	14	CASSLPGQIDEQYF
TRBV4-3	TRBD2	TRBJ2-1	15	CASSQGSGSLISQFF